This TCR beta chain was recovered during a study of T cells in localized non-small cell lung cancer. V shed 2 bases and J shed 2 bases, with 14 bases lying between them. This CDR3 comprises 16 residues. The germline CDR1 and CDR2 sequences are SGHDN and FVKESK. Method: immunoSEQ multiplex PCR; TCRdb's copy keeps in-frame clones and lacks some. The table records tens of thousands of clones, 70% to 90% of them present only once. Overall study findings and caveats: Appearances in adjacent lung were noted for a median roughly 58 of the top 100 tumor clones. Heterogeneity stays possible, as sequencing covered only one tumor region.

Comments on this clone: The target antigen is unknown.

This chain links TRBV14 with TRBJ2-3; a possible D gene is TRBD1 (5 bases). This TCR was recovered from a woman aged 35-70 years with stage II squamous cell lung carcinoma. Sample: PBMCs, taken before any cancer treatment. CDR3 amino acids: CASSQINGHITDTQYF. CDR3 coding DNA: TGTGCCAGCAGCCAAATAAACGGACACATCACAGATACGCAGTATTTT.